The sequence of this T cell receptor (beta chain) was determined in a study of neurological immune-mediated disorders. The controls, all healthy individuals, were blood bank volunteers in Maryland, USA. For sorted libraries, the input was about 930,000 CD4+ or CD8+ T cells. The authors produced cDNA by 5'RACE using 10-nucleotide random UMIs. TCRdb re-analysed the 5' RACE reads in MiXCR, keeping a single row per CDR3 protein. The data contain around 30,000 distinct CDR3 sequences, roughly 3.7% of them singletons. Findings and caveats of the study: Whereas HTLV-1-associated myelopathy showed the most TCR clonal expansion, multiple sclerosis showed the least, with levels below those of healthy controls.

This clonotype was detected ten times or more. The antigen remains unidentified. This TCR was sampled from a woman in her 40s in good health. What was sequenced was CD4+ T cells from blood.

CDR3 region: CSAIRSGTRYEQYF. The CDR3 DNA reads TGCAGTGCTATACGCAGCGGGACGAGGTACGAGCAGTACTTC. V gene TRBV20-1 combines with J gene TRBJ2-7, with 7 bases lining up with TRBD2. Germline assignment: CDR1 DFQATT and CDR2 SNEGSKA (reference sequence). The ends lost 4 bases at V and 4 bases at J; junction bases unmatched: 10. There are 14 residues in the CDR3.